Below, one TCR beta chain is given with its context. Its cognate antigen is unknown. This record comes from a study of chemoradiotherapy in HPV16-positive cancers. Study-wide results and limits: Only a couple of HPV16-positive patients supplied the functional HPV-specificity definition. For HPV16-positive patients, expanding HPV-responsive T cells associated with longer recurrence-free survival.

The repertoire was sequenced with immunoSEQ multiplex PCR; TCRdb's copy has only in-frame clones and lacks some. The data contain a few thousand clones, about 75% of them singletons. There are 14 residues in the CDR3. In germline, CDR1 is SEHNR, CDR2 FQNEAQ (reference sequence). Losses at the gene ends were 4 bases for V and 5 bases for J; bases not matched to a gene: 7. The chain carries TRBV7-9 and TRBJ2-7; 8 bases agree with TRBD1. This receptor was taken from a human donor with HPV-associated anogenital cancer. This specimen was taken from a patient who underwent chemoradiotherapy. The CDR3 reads CASSSRAQGDEQYF. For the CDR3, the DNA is TGTGCCAGCAGCTCCAGGGCACAGGGGGACGAGCAGTACTTC.